This record covers a single T cell receptor (beta chain). Assay used: immunoSEQ multiplex PCR; TCRdb lists only in-frame clones, some missing. The table includes over 45,000 clones, approximately 84% detected once. The V and J ends lost 5 bases and 3 bases respectively, with 13 bases between them. This CDR3 is built from 14 residues. From germline, CDR1 is SEHNR and CDR2 FQNEAQ (reference sequence). The source of the sample is a study of OX40 agonist ivuxolimab in advanced cancers. Study in general: An anti-OX40 (CD134) antibody with agonistic activity, ivuxolimab, was administered to patients. A diagnosis of hepatocellular carcinoma, melanoma, renal cell or head and neck cancer was present in dose-escalation patients.

Excluded were patients having autoimmune disease history or systemic immunosuppression. The sequence derives from an adult with an advanced solid tumor such as melanoma, head and neck, liver or kidney cancer. The chain combines TRBV7-9 with TRBJ1-2; D ambiguous. The sample consisted of CD4+ or CD8+ T cells sorted from blood, taken in a trial of the OX40 agonist ivuxolimab. The CDR3 nucleotides read TGTGCCAGCAGCCAAGGAGTTTGGGACTATGGCTACACCTTC. Translating it yields CASSQGVWDYGYTF.